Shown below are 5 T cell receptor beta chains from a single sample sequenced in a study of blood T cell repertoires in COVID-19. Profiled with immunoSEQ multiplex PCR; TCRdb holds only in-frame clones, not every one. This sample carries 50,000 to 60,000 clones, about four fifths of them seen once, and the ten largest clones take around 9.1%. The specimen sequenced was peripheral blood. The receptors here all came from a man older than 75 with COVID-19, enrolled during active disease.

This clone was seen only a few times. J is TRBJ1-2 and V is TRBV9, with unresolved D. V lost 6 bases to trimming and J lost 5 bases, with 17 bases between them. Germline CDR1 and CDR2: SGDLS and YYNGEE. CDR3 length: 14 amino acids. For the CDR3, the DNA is TGTGCCAGCACTCTGGACTCTAACGAGTATGGCTACACCTTC. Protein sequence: CASTLDSNEYGYTF.

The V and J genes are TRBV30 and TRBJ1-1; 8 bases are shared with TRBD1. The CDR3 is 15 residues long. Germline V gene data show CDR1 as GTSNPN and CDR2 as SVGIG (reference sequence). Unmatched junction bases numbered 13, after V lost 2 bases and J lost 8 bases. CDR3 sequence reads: CAWSRKGQVQKEAFF. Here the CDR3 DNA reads TGTGCCTGGAGTCGGAAGGGACAGGTGCAGAAAGAAGCTTTCTTT.

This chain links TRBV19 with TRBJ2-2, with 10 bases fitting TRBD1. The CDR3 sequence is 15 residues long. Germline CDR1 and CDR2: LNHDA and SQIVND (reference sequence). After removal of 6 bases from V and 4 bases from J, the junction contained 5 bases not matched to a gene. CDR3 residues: CASRRQGAGTGELFF. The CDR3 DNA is TGTGCCAGTAGAAGACAGGGGGCGGGCACCGGGGAGCTGTTTTTT.

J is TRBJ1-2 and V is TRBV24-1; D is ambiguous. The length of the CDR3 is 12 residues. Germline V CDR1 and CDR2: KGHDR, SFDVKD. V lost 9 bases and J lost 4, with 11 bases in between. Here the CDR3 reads CATAGDGYGYTF. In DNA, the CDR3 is TGTGCCACCGCCGGGGATGGCTATGGCTACACCTTC.

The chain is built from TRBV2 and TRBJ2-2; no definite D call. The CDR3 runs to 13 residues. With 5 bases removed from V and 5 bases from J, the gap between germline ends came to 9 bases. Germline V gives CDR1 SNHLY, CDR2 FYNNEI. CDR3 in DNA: TGTGCCAGCAGTCTCCGAGAGACCGGGGAGCTGTTTTTT. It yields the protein CASSLRETGELFF.